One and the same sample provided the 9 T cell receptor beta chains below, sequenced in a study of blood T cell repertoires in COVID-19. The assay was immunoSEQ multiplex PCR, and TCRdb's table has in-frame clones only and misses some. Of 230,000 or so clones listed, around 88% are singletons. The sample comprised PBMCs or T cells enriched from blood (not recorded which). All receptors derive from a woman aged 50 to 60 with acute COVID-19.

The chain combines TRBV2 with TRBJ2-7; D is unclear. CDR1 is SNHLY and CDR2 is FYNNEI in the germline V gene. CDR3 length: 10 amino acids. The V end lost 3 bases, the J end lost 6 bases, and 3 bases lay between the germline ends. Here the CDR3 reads CASSDGEQYF. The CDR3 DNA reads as TGTGCCAGCAGTGACGGCGAGCAGTACTTC.

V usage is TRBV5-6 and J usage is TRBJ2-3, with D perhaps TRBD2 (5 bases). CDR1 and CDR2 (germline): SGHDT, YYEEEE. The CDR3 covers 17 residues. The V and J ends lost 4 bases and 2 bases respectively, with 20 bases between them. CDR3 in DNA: TGTGCCAGCAGCACCAACCCACTAGTTTACCCCACAGATACGCAGTATTTT. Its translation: CASSTNPLVYPTDTQYF.

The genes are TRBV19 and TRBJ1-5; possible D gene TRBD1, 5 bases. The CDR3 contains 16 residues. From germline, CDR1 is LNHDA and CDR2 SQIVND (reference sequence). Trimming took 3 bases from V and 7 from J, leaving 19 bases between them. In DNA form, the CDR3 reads TGTGCCAGTAGTATCTCCGCAGGGCGAGCTTTACAGCCCCAGCATTTT. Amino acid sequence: CASSISAGRALQPQHF.

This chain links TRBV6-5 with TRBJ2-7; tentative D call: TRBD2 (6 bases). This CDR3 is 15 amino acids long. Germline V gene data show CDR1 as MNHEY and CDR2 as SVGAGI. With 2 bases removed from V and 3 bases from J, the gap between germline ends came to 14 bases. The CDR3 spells CASSYGTAIGYEQYF. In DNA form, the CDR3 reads TGTGCCAGCAGTTACGGGACTGCCATCGGCTACGAGCAGTACTTC.

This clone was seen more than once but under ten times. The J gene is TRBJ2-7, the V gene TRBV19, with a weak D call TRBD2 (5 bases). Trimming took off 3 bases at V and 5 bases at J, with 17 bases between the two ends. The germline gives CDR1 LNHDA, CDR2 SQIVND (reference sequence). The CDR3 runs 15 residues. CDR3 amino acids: CASSIWIRGENEQYF. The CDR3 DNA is TGTGCCAGTAGTATTTGGATCCGGGGAGAGAACGAGCAGTACTTC.

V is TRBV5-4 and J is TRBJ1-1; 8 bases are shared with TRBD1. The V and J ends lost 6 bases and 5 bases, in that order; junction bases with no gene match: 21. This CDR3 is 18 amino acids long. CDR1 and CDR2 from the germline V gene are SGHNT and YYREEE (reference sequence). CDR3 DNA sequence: TGTGCCAGCACAATTGGGGCCCTCCCAGGGGGCGGTGGAACTGAAGCTTTCTTT. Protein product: CASTIGALPGGGGTEAFF.

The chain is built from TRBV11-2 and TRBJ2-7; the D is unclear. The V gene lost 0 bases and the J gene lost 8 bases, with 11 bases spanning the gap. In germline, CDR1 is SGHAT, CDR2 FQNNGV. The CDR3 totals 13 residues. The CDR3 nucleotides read TGTGCCAGCAGCTTAGATCTCCAGTTGCAGCAGTACTTC. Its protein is CASSLDLQLQQYF. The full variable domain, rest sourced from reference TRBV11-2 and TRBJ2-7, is EAGVAQSPRYKIIEKRQSVAFWCNPISGHATLYWYQQILGQGPKLLIQFQNNGVVDDSQLPKDRFSAERLKGVDSTLKIQPAKLEDSAVYLCASSLDLQLQQYFGPGTRLTVT.

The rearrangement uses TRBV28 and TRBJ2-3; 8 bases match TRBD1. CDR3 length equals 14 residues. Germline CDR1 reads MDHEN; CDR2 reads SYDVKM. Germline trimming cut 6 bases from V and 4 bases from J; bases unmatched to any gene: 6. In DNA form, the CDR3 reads TGTGCCAGCAGAGAACAGGGGGGCTCAGATACGCAGTATTTT. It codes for CASREQGGSDTQYF.

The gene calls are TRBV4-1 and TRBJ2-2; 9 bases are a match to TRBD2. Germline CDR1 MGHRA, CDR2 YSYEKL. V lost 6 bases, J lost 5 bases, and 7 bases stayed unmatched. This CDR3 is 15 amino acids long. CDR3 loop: CASRRASGTTGELFF. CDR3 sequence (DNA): TGCGCCAGCAGACGGGCTAGCGGGACGACCGGGGAGCTGTTTTTT.